This is a list of T cell receptor beta chains from one sample in a study of blood T cell repertoires in COVID-19. The repertoire was sequenced with immunoSEQ multiplex PCR; TCRdb's copy has only in-frame clones and lacks some. The sample carries 150,000 to 180,000 clones, less than 95% recorded once. Sequenced sample: peripheral blood. The receptors were sampled from a man aged 50-59 years with acute or convalescent COVID-19. The CDR3 runs from the conserved cysteine through the conserved F or W. A D gene is named only where the DNA matches it firmly. Some rows have no size entry. The others give once, few or many, or a class for an expanded clone.

TRBJ1-3 . TRBD1 TRBV7-6 TGTGCCAGCAGCTTAGGGTCGACAGGGTCTGGAAACACCATATATTTT CASSLGSTGSGNTIYF
TRBJ2-2 . TRBD2 TRBV2 TGTGCCAGCATGCTAGCGGGCGCCGGGGAGCTGTTTTTT CASMLAGAGELFF
TRBJ1-5 once . TRBV28 TGTGCCGTACAGGGAACCAATCAGCCCCAGCATTTT CAVQGTNQPQHF
TRBJ2-7 . TRBD2 TRBV28 TGTGCCAGCAGTCCCGGGGGGGACTACGAGCAGTACTTC CASSPGGDYEQYF
TRBJ1-1 . TRBD1 TRBV5-1 TGCGCCAGCAGCGCAGGAGGGGGCGCAGGTCTGTACACTGAAGCTTTCTTT CASSAGGGAGLYTEAFF
TRBJ2-5 . TRBD2 TRBV28 TGTGCCAGTACCACTGGGGGGGGGTTACAAGAGACCCAGTACTTC CASTTGGGLQETQYF
TRBJ2-5 . . TRBV7-9 TGTGCCAGCAGCTTAGGGCGGTCCCCAGAGACCCAGTACTTC CASSLGRSPETQYF
TRBJ2-7 . TRBD1 TRBV5-4 TGTGCCAGCAGCTTCACAGGGGAGTCCTACGAGCAGTACTTC CASSFTGESYEQYF
TRBJ1-1 . . TRBV7-2 TGTGCCAGCAGCTTAGTCCCCCCCCTCGGGTCGAACACTGAAGCTTTCTTT CASSLVPPLGSNTEAFF
TRBJ2-1 . . TRBV28 TGTGCCAGCAGTATTGTTTGGGGAGGAAACCGCAATGAGCAGTTCTTC CASSIVWGGNRNEQFF
TRBJ2-2 . . TRBV2 TGTGCCAGCAGTCTCTTTCGGGGGAGAACCGGGGAGCTGTTTTTT CASSLFRGRTGELFF
TRBJ1-1 few . TRBV6-5 TGTGCCAGCAGCCTAGCCCTGTCCGCTGAAGCTTTCTTT CASSLALSAEAFF
TRBJ1-5 . TRBD1 TRBV7-8 TGTGCCAGCAGCCAGACAGGGATCCAGCCCCAGCATTTT CASSQTGIQPQHF
TRBJ1-2 once . TRBV19 TGTGCCAGTAATGGGACGGGGGTAAGCTATCGCTACACCTTC CASNGTGVSYRYTF
TRBJ2-2 . . TRBV9 TGTGCCAGCAGCGTAAGAGGTAGCGGAACAAACACCGGGGAGCTGTTTTTT CASSVRGSGTNTGELFF
TRBJ2-7 . . TRBV5-1 TGCGCCAGCAGCTTGTCAGGCAGGCCATACGAGCAGTACTTC CASSLSGRPYEQYF
TRBJ2-1 . . TRBV6-4 TGTGCCAGCAGTGTTGGCGGGGCCTCCTACAATGAGCAGTTCTTC CASSVGGASYNEQFF
TRBJ2-2 . . TRBV19 TGTGCCAGTAGTACCCCGGCGGGGCACACCGGGGAGCTGTTTTTT CASSTPAGHTGELFF
TRBJ1-2 once TRBD1 TRBV7-8 TGTGCCAGCAGCCAAGGGACAGGGGGCCGTTTTTTGGGCTACACCTTC CASSQGTGGRFLGYTF
TRBJ1-2 . . TRBV2 TGTGCCAGCATCTTGGGAGGGAGGGATGGCTACACCTTC CASILGGRDGYTF
TRBJ2-7 . . TRBV27 TGTGCCAGCAGTTTATTTCTCTCGTCACAGGATGGCGAGCAGTACTTC CASSLFLSSQDGEQYF
TRBJ2-2 . TRBD1 TRBV5-6 TGTGCCAGCAGCGCTGCACGACAGGGGGGCACCGGGGAGCTGTTTTTT CASSAARQGGTGELFF
TRBJ2-2 once . TRBV4-2 TGTGCCAGCAGCCAAGATTCGGGAGAGAGGACCGGGGAGCTGTTTTTT CASSQDSGERTGELFF
TRBJ2-2 . TRBD1 TRBV6-5 TGTGCCAGCAGGGCCGGGACAGCGAACACCGGGGAGCTGTTTTTT CASRAGTANTGELFF
TRBJ2-2 . TRBD2 TRBV19 TGTGCCAGTAGTAATCGGCGGGGGGCCAAGGACACCGGGGAGCTGTTTTTT CASSNRRGAKDTGELFF
TRBJ2-1 . . TRBV7-3 TGTGCCAGCAGCTCCCGGGACTTCGGTGAGCAGTTCTTC CASSSRDFGEQFF
TRBJ1-1 . TRBD1 TRBV30 TGTGCCTGGAGTGGGCCGCAGGGGGCGAACCCGAACACTGAAGCTTTCTTT CAWSGPQGANPNTEAFF
TRBJ2-6 . TRBD2 TRBV6-2/TRBV6-3 TGTGCCAGCAGTTTAGCGGGGTCCGGGGCCAACGTCCTGACTTTC CASSLAGSGANVLTF
TRBJ2-2 . TRBD2 TRBV6-5 TGTGCCAGCAGTTACCGGCAGGGAGGGGCCGGGGAGCTGTTTTTT CASSYRQGGAGELFF
TRBJ1-2 . TRBD1 TRBV27 TGTGCCAGCAGTTTATCGAGGACAGGGGTGACAGCTAACTATGGCTACACCTTC CASSLSRTGVTANYGYTF
TRBJ2-3 . TRBD2 TRBV4-3 TGCGCCAGCAGCCAAACCGGGACTAGCGGGGGAGGAACGCAGTATTTT CASSQTGTSGGGTQYF
TRBJ1-6 . TRBD1 TRBV27 TGTGCCAGCAGTCCCGACAGGGGGCTACGGTCACCCCTCCACTTT CASSPDRGLRSPLHF
TRBJ2-7 . . TRBV29-1 TGCAGCGTTGATTACGGGATAGGCTACGAGCAGTACTTC CSVDYGIGYEQYF
TRBJ1-2 . TRBD1 TRBV4-3 TGCGCCAGCAGCCAAGTTCGGAACCGGGACAGGGACGGCTACACCTTC CASSQVRNRDRDGYTF
TRBJ2-3 . . TRBV7-2 TGTGCCAGCAGCCCGCCGCCACTAGGAGATACGCAGTATTTT CASSPPPLGDTQYF
TRBJ1-6 . . TRBV30 TGTGCCTGGTCGTTCAGAAGTTCACCCCTCCACTTT CAWSFRSSPLHF
TRBJ1-6 . TRBD1 TRBV9 TGTGCCAGCAGCGTAGGGGGACAGCATAATTCACCCCTCCACTTT CASSVGGQHNSPLHF
TRBJ1-1 . . TRBV7-9 TGTGCCAGCAGCCGTCCGGGCAGGGAGGTTGGTGAAGCTTTCTTT CASSRPGREVGEAFF
TRBJ1-1 . . TRBV21-1 TGTGCCAGCAGCTCCCGGACAGGAAGCAACACTGAAGCTTTCTTT CASSSRTGSNTEAFF
TRBJ2-2 few . TRBV7-9 TGTGCCAGCAGCGGGCGGCCGGGGAAGACCGGGGAGCTGTTTTTT CASSGRPGKTGELFF
TRBJ2-5 . TRBD1 TRBV7-9 TGTGCCAGCAGCCCGGGACAGTCAATGGGGGAGACCCAGTACTTC CASSPGQSMGETQYF
TRBJ1-2 . . TRBV16 TGTGCCAGCAGCCAATCGGGAGGGGGCTATGGCTACACCTTC CASSQSGGGYGYTF
TRBJ1-3 . . TRBV27 TGTGCCAGCAGTTTATCTCGGGGGGGCCCCGGAAACACCATATATTTT CASSLSRGGPGNTIYF
TRBJ2-7 . TRBD2 TRBV28 TGTGCCAGCACCTTGACAGTGAAGGGAGGGGAGCAGTACTTC CASTLTVKGGEQYF
TRBJ2-7 . TRBD1 TRBV5-1 TGCGCCAGCACCTTGGCCGGGACAGACAACTACGAGCAGTACTTC CASTLAGTDNYEQYF
TRBJ2-2 . . TRBV7-9 TGTGCCAGCAGCTTAGGGCTAGCGAACACCGGGGAGCTGTTTTTT CASSLGLANTGELFF
TRBJ2-1 . . TRBV6-4 TGTGCCAGCAGTGACACCCCGAGCTCCTACAATGAGCAGTTCTTC CASSDTPSSYNEQFF
TRBJ2-3 . . TRBV2 TGTGCCAGCACCAACTGGAGATCTAGCACAGATACGCAGTATTTT CASTNWRSSTDTQYF
TRBJ1-6 . TRBD1 TRBV19 TGTGCCAGTAGCCGCTCGACAGGGGAGGCCAATAATTCACCCCTCCACTTT CASSRSTGEANNSPLHF
TRBJ1-5 . TRBD1 TRBV19 TGTGCCAGTAGGAACCCGACAGGGGACGGCAATCAGCCCCAGCATTTT CASRNPTGDGNQPQHF
TRBJ2-1 once TRBD2 TRBV27 TGTGCCAGCAGTTTATCCCGACTAGCGGGGGGGTGGCACGGTGAGCAGTTCTTC CASSLSRLAGGWHGEQFF
TRBJ1-1 . . TRBV4-1 TGCGCCAGCAGCCAACGGGAGAACACTGAAGCTTTCTTT CASSQRENTEAFF
TRBJ1-2 . . TRBV11-2 TGTGCCAGCAGCTCCTGGCCCATTCGTAACTATGGCTACACCTTC CASSSWPIRNYGYTF
TRBJ2-1 . TRBD2 TRBV3-1/TRBV3-2 TGTGCCAGCAGCCTAGTAGGGACTAGCGGGTTCCTTGAGCAGTTCTTC CASSLVGTSGFLEQFF
TRBJ1-3 . TRBD1 TRBV27 TGTGCCAGCAGTTTATCAGGACAGGGAGATCTTACCATATATTTT CASSLSGQGDLTIYF
TRBJ2-2 . . TRBV29-1 TGCAGCGTTGAAAGGGTGGGGCAGAACACCGGGGAGCTGTTTTTT CSVERVGQNTGELFF
TRBJ2-5 . . TRBV28 TGTGCCAGCACCTTGGGGGGACGGGAGACCCAGTACTTC CASTLGGRETQYF
TRBJ1-4 . . TRBV5-1 TGCGCCAGCAGCCGCGGACAGCTTAATGAAAAACTGTTTTTT CASSRGQLNEKLFF